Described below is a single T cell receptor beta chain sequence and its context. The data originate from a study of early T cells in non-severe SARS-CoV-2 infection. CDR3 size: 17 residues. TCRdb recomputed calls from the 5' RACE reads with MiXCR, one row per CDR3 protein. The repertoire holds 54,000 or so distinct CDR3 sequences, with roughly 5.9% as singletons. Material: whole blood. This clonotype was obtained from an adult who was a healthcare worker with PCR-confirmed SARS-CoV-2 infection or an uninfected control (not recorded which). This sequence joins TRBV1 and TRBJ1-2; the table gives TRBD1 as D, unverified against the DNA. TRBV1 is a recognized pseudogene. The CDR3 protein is CTSSFQRKRGYNYGYTF. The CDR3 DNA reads TGCACCAGCAGCTTTCAGCGAAAAAGGGGGTATAACTATGGCTACACCTTC.